These T cell receptor beta chains were read from a single sample in a study of T-cell reconstitution after alpha-beta-depleted transplantation in children. One entry per CDR3 protein, called by TCRdb with MiXCR from the PCR reads. The sample contains around 400,000 distinct CDR3 sequences, over 20% of which appear only once. The material was PBMCs from the stem cell graft donor, obtained from the stem cell graft. Receptors originate from a human donor who donated a stem cell graft to a child with acute myeloid leukemia. Both conserved end residues are trimmed from each CDR3.

v_call	j_call	cdr3_aa
TRBV7-2	TRBJ2-3	ASSLESRSTDTQY
TRBV6-1	TRBJ2-2	ASTRGLAGAGELF
TRBV10-3	TRBJ1-5	AISESMGSNQPQH
TRBV12-3/TRBV12-4	TRBJ2-1	ASSPRTGLYNEQF
TRBV3-1	TRBJ2-7	ASSQGQQSYEQY
TRBV29-1	TRBJ1-3	SVLLQGLGNTIY
TRBV20-1	TRBJ2-7	SARDPSGSYEQY
TRBV20-1	TRBJ2-1	SADIGTYHNEQF
TRBV5-1	TRBJ2-7	ASSPVGQGGEQY
TRBV2	TRBJ2-1	ASSGGSYNEQF
TRBV13	TRBJ1-1	ASSLGYHDTEAF
TRBV20-1	TRBJ1-1	SARTPGGELRTEAF
TRBV12-3/TRBV12-4	TRBJ1-5	ASSFTGVGDQPQH
TRBV5-1	TRBJ2-1	ASSLGTSGREVF
TRBV5-1	TRBJ2-1	ASSLAAGSSYNEQF
TRBV2	TRBJ2-1	ARTDGGISNEQF
TRBV20-1	TRBJ1-1	SARDPRGGTEAF
TRBV20-1	TRBJ2-1	SARLAGGSSYNEQF
TRBV12-3/TRBV12-4	TRBJ2-1	ASNTGGYNEQF
TRBV20-1	TRBJ2-3	SARPEGKTDTQY
TRBV7-9	TRBJ2-1	ASQREGVNEQF
TRBV5-1	TRBJ2-3	ASKGGGTDTQY
TRBV29-1	TRBJ2-7	SVEGFQNEQY
TRBV20-1	TRBJ1-4	SARGDKGEKLF
TRBV10-2	TRBJ2-3	ASSDPGLAGTQDTQY
TRBV18	TRBJ2-7	ASSPGGGPEQY
TRBV11-2	TRBJ2-1	ASSLVSSSGSYNEQF
TRBV12-3/TRBV12-4	TRBJ1-1	ASSQTGDTEAF
TRBV5-1	TRBJ2-7	ASSLARTGGFYEQY
TRBV7-2	TRBJ2-2	ASSTPKAGELF
TRBV4-3	TRBJ2-5	ASSQDHPGASETQY
TRBV4-3	TRBJ2-7	ASSQDLGTSGYEQY
TRBV27	TRBJ2-7	ASKGANPYEQY
TRBV20-1	TRBJ2-7	SARSSLQGAGASYEQY
TRBV24-1	TRBJ2-3	ATSGVGAPDTQY
TRBV11-1	TRBJ2-1	ASSPTRGSGRDMDEQF
TRBV5-6	TRBJ2-1	ASSFISLDYNEQF
TRBV11-2	TRBJ2-1	ASSLEGTSRVNEQF
TRBV10-3	TRBJ2-1	AITATSGLDEQF